Listed here is a single T cell receptor beta chain. The entry originates in a study of cytomegalovirus exposure and HLA in healthy donors. Germline-derived CDR1 and CDR2 are MNHEY and SMNVEV (reference sequence). CDR3 length: 16 amino acids. Unmatched junction bases numbered 10, after V lost 5 bases and J lost 5 bases. PCR employed 60 Vbeta and 13 Jbeta primers. Profiled with immunoSEQ multiplex PCR; TCRdb holds only in-frame clones, not every one. Among about 150,000 clones listed, 75% to 85% were seen once. Sequencing used PBMCs. The chain carries TRBV27 and TRBJ2-7, with 12 bases that match TRBD2. This receptor was identified in a human donor in good health. CDR3 sequence: CASSALLAGGPHEQYF. As DNA, the CDR3 is TGTGCCAGCAGTGCCCTTCTAGCGGGAGGGCCCCACGAGCAGTACTTC.